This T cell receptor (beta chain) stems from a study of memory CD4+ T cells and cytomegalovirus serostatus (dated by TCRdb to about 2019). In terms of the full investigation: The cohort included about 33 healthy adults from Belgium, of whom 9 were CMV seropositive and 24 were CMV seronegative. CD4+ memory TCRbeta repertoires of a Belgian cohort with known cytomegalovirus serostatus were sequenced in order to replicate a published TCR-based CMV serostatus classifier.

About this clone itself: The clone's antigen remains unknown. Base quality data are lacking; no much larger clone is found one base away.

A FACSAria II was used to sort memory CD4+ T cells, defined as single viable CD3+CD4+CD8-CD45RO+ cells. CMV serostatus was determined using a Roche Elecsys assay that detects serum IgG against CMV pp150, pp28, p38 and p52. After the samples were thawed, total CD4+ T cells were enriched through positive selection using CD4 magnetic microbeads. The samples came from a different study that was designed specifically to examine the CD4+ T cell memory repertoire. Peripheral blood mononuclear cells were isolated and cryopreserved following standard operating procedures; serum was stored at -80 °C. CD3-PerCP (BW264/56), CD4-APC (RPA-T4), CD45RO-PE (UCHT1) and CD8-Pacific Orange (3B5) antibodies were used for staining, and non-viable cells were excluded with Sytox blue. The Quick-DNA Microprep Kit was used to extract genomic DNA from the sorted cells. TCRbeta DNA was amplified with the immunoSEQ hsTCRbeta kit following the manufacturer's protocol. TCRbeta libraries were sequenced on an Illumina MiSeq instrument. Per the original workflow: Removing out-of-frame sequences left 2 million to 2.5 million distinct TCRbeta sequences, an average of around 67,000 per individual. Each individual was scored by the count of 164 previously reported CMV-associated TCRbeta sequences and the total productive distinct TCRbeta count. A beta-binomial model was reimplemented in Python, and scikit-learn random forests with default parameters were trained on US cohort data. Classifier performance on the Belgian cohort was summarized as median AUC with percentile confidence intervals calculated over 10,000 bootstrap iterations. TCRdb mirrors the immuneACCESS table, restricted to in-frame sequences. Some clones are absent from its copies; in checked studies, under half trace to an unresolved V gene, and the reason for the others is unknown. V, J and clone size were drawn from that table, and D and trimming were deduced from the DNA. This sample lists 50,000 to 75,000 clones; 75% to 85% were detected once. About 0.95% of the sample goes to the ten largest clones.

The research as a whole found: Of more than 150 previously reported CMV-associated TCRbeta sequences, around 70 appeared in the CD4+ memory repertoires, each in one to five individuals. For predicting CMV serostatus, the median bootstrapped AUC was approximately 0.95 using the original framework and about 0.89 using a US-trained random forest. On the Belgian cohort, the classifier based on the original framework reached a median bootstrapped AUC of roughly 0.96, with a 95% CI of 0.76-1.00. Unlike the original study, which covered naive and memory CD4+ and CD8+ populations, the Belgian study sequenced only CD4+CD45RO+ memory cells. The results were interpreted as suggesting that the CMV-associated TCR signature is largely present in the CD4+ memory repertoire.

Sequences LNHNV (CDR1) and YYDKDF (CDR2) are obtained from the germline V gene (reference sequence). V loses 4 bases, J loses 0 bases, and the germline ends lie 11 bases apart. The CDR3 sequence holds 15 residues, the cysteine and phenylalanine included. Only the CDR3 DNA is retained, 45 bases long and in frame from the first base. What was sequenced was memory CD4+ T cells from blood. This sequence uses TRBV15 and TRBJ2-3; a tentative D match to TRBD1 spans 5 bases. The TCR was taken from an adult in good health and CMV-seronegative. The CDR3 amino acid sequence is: CATSTDTSSTDTQYF. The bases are TGTGCCACCAGCACGGACACGTCGAGCACAGATACGCAGTATTTT.